Shown below are 30 T cell receptor beta chains from a single sample sequenced in a study of regulatory T cells in long-lasting Graves disease. For TCR beta, libraries came from iRepertoire HTBI primers and Arm-PCR of CDR3 regions. Each CDR3 protein gets one entry after TCRdb re-called the multiplex PCR reads with MiXCR. The sample includes hundreds of thousands of distinct CDR3 sequences, 15% seen only once; the top ten take roughly 8%. Indicated time point: newly diagnosed GD, antithyroid drugs for less than 3 months. Scientists built the TCR library using RNA that was extracted from PBMCs. This sample also belongs to another study, concerning T cells in Graves' hyperthyroidism and ophthalmopathy.

The source material was peripheral blood mononuclear cells (PBMCs), sampled at new diagnosis, from a patient treated with antithyroid drugs. Every receptor here comes from a woman aged 40-49 years with Graves disease.

The chain joins TRBV2 to TRBJ1-3, with 9 nucleotides matching TRBD1. The V segment lost 10 bases and the J segment 0 bases; nucleotides outside the gene matches: 28. Looked up from germline, CDR1 is SNHLY and CDR2 is FYNNEI. The CDR3 has 22 amino acids. The CDR3 protein is CATKQWGGLRTGAQSSGNTIYF. In nucleotides, the CDR3 is TGTGCCACCAAGCAGTGGGGCGGTCTGCGGACAGGGGCCCAGTCCTCTGGAAACACCATATATTTT. Full variable domain (outside the CDR3, taken from reference TRBV2 and TRBJ1-3): EPEVTQTPSHQVTQMGQEVILRCVPISNHLYFYWYRQILGQKVEFLVSFYNNEISEKSEIFDDQFSVERPDGSNFTLKIRSTKLEDSAMYFCATKQWGGLRTGAQSSGNTIYFGEGSWLTVV.

As regards this clonotype: Given the absence of the conserved phenylalanine or tryptophan at the CDR3 end, a read error is likely. The chain carries TRBV20-1 and TRBJ2-3, with 10 nucleotides matching TRBD2. The CDR3 has 14 amino acids. Germline assignment: CDR1 DFQATT and CDR2 SNEGSKA (reference sequence). After removal of 8 bases from V and 5 bases from J, the junction contained 10 bases not matched to a gene. CDR3 sequence: CSLPAGGPGDTQYV. The CDR3 nucleotides are TGCAGTCTTCCAGCGGGAGGGCCCGGAGATACGCAGTATGTT.

In its sample, this clonotype was seen many times. The chain couples TRBV27 to TRBJ1-1; D ambiguous. This CDR3 has 16 residues. The germline V gene encodes CDR1 MNHEY and CDR2 SMNVEV (reference sequence). Trimming pared 1 base from V and 0 bases from J, leaving 12 bases between. The CDR3 nucleotides read TGTGCCAGCAGTTTATGGGGATATGCAGTGAACACTGAAGCTTTCTTT. Its translation: CASSLWGYAVNTEAFF.

At least ten counts were recorded for this clonotype. The genes are TRBV7-9 and TRBJ2-5, with TRBD2 matching 15 bases. Trimming cost V 5 bases and J 0 bases; bases outside gene matches: 4. Germline V gene data show CDR1 as SEHNR and CDR2 as FQNEAQ (reference sequence). The CDR3 is 17 residues long. The CDR3 sequence is CASSPGTSGRYQETQYF. The CDR3 nucleotides read TGTGCCAGCAGCCCCGGGACTAGCGGGAGGTACCAAGAGACCCAGTACTTC.

The rearrangement links TRBV28 to TRBJ2-2; maybe TRBD2 (6 bases). CDR1 and CDR2 (germline): MDHEN, SYDVKM. V lost 6 bases and J lost 4, with 12 bases in between. This CDR3 contains 14 residues. CDR3 sequence reads: CASSWGLATGELFF. The CDR3 DNA is TGTGCCAGCAGCTGGGGACTGGCCACCGGGGAGCTGTTTTTT. The entire variable domain, with the rest obtained from reference TRBV28 and TRBJ2-2, is as follows: DVKVTQSSRYLVKRTGEKVFLECVQDMDHENMFWYRQDPGLGLRLIYFSYDVKMKEKGDIPEGYSVSREKKERFSLILESASTNQTSMYLCASSWGLATGELFFGEGSRLTVL.

This clonotype was counted between two and nine times. The V call is TRBV6-1, the J call TRBJ2-3; D gene ambiguous. Between the trimmed V and J ends, which lost 2 bases and 2 bases, there was a span of 5 bases. This CDR3 has 13 amino acids. The V gene's germline CDR1 is MNHNS and CDR2 SASEGT. As DNA, the CDR3 is TGTGCCAGCAGTGAAAAGTACACAGATACGCAGTATTTT. Its translation is CASSEKYTDTQYF.

In this sample, this clonotype turned up a few times. Because the CDR3's place on the DNA is in doubt, the DNA is left out and the CDR3 is given as listed by TCRdb. The rearrangement links TRBV12-3 or TRBV12-4 to TRBJ2-3. The CDR3 comprises 24 residues, both ends counted. CDR3 residues: CASTNQTSMYLCASTLGPTGTQYF.

This clonotype has at least ten counts. Its ends do not fully match the called genes, so a read error is possible. This chain joins TRBV2 and TRBJ2-7; D remains unclear. CDR1 and CDR2 (germline): SNHLY, FYNNEI. The CDR3 totals 11 residues. The CDR3 DNA reads as TGTGCCAGCAGTCCGAAGTACGTGCAGTACTTC. This sequence encodes CASSPKYVQYF.

The genes are TRBV5-6 and TRBJ2-6; 8 bases line up with TRBD1. The CDR3 sequence is 17 residues long. Unmatched junction bases numbered 4, after V lost 0 bases and J lost 2 bases. CDR1 and CDR2 from the germline V gene are SGHDT and YYEEEE. The CDR3 protein is CASSLDQGAAGANVLTF. The CDR3 coding sequence is TGTGCCAGCAGCTTGGATCAGGGGGCTGCTGGGGCCAACGTCCTGACTTTC. The whole variable domain, remainder taken from reference TRBV5-6 and TRBJ2-6, is DAGVTQSPTHLIKTRGQQVTLRCSPKSGHDTVSWYQQALGQGPQFIFQYYEEEERQRGNFPDRFSGHQFPNYSSELNVNALLLGDSALYLCASSLDQGAAGANVLTFGAGSRLTVL.

This clonotype was seen ten or more times. The chain has TRBV10-3 and TRBJ2-1; D is possibly TRBD1 or TRBD2 (5 bases each). CDR1 ENHRY and CDR2 SYGVKD come from the germline V gene. The CDR3 is 14 amino acids. Trimming shortened V by 6 bases and J by 6 bases, and 15 bases separated the two germline ends. CDR3 loop: CAISRDQPSNEQFF. CDR3 sequence (DNA): TGTGCCATCAGCCGGGACCAACCGTCCAATGAGCAGTTCTTC.

This clonotype was picked up many times. An end of the junction does not agree with germline; a read error may underlie this. The chain has TRBV11-1 and TRBJ2-3; D is perhaps TRBD2 (7 bases). Germline CDR1 is SGHAT and CDR2 is FQDESV (reference sequence). CDR3 length: 13 residues. The CDR3 DNA is TGTGCCACCAGCGGGGACAACACAGATACGCAGTATTTT. It specifies CATSGDNTDTQYF.

This clonotype was picked up many times. In DNA, the CDR3 is TGTGCCAGCAGCTCCCGAGCGGGAGGGAGGGATACGCAGTATTTT. The encoded protein is CASSSRAGGRDTQYF. The rearrangement links TRBV4-2 to TRBJ2-3, with 10 bases fitting TRBD2. Germline trimming cut 5 bases from V and 6 bases from J; bases unmatched to any gene: 8. This CDR3 has 15 amino acids. The V gene's germline CDR1 is LGHNA and CDR2 YNFKEQ.

This clonotype was found a few times. The CDR3 here is CASTTTVGVGANVLTF. The CDR3 DNA reads as TGTGCCAGCACCACGACTGTCGGGGTCGGGGCCAACGTCCTGACTTTC. The rearrangement links TRBV7-3 to TRBJ2-6; D possibly corresponds to TRBD2 (5 bases). The CDR3 runs to 16 residues. V was pared by 7 bases and J by 4 bases, with 17 bases between. The germline gives CDR1 SGHTA, CDR2 FQGTGA. The complete variable domain, with remaining parts taken from reference TRBV7-3 and TRBJ2-6, reads GAGVSQTPSNKVTEKGKYVELRCDPISGHTALYWYRQSLGQGPEFLIYFQGTGAADDSGLPNDRFFAVRPEGSVSTLKIQRTERGDSAVYLCASTTTVGVGANVLTFGAGSRLTVL.

The rearrangement joins TRBV29-1 to TRBJ2-7, with a possible D match to TRBD1 (6 bases). CDR1 and CDR2 from the germline V gene are SQVTM and ANQGSEA. V lost 6 bases and J 0 bases, leaving 12 bases between the germline ends. The CDR3 runs 13 residues. This CDR3 reads CSVLTGYSYEQYF. CDR3 sequence (DNA): TGCAGCGTGCTGACAGGATACTCCTACGAGCAGTACTTC.

This clonotype was seen repeatedly, ten times or more. This chain joins TRBV5-1 and TRBJ1-4; no reliable D call. The CDR3 consists of 14 residues. V shed 4 bases and J shed 6 bases, with 13 bases lying between them. Germline V gene data show CDR1 as SGHRS and CDR2 as YFSETQ. The chain's CDR3 is CASSPRGLYEKLFF. DNA for the CDR3: TGCGCCAGCAGCCCTAGAGGGTTATATGAAAAACTGTTTTTT.

This clonotype was counted many times. V gene TRBV5-1 combines with J gene TRBJ2-2; TRBD1 might be the D (5 bases). V was clipped by 9 bases and J by 2 bases, with 11 bases between them. CDR3 size: 13 residues. Germline CDR1 reads SGHRS; CDR2 reads YFSETQ. CDR3 amino acids: CATNTGNTGELFF. The CDR3 DNA sequence: TGCGCCACCAATACAGGCAACACCGGGGAGCTGTTTTTT.

In this sample, this clonotype turned up many times. The rearrangement joins TRBV20-1 to TRBJ1-1, with a tentative D call TRBD1 (6 bases). The CDR3 spans 11 residues. Trimming shortened V by 6 bases and J by 8 bases, and 13 bases separated the two germline ends. Germline-derived CDR1 and CDR2 are DFQATT and SNEGSKA (reference sequence). CDR3 nucleotides: TGCAGTGCCCGGGACATCCTCGAAGCTTTCTTT. Translation: CSARDILEAFF.

This clonotype appeared many times. The chain joins TRBV20-1 to TRBJ2-7, with D perhaps TRBD1 or TRBD2 (5 bases each). Trimming took 3 bases from V and 3 from J, leaving 15 bases between them. Germline lookup yields CDR1 DFQATT and CDR2 SNEGSKA (reference sequence). The CDR3 is made up of 14 amino acids. DNA of the CDR3: TGCAGTGCTAGTAGCCCATTGGGGGTCTACGAGCAGTACTTC. It translates to CSASSPLGVYEQYF.

This clonotype was counted at least ten times. The rearrangement uses TRBV6-5 and TRBJ2-1; 7 nucleotides match TRBD2. The V gene end was trimmed by 2 bases and the J gene end by 5 bases; junction bases not matched to a gene: 9. The germline gives CDR1 MNHEY, CDR2 SVGAGI. The CDR3 contains 16 residues. The CDR3 spells CASSYEAGALHNEQFF. The CDR3 DNA reads as TGTGCCAGCAGTTACGAGGCGGGAGCTCTCCACAATGAGCAGTTCTTC.

This clonotype has a count of ten or more. V is TRBV12-3 or TRBV12-4 and J is TRBJ1-2, with D possibly TRBD1 on 6 matching bases. The CDR3 has 14 amino acids. Trimming took off 0 bases at V and 8 bases at J, with 13 bases between the two ends. CDR3 sequence: CASSLARTGRGYTF. The CDR3 nucleotides read TGTGCCAGCAGTTTAGCGCGCACAGGGCGAGGCTACACCTTC.

This clonotype was seen ten or more times. The chain uses TRBV11-3 and TRBJ2-1; 10 bases fit TRBD2. V trimming: 6 bases; J trimming: 4 bases; junction bases outside the gene matches: 6. The germline V gene has CDR1 SGHNT and CDR2 YENEEA. This CDR3 contains 15 residues. As DNA, the CDR3 is TGTGCCAGCAGACCCGGGACTAGCGAATACAATGAGCAGTTCTTC. This encodes CASRPGTSEYNEQFF.

There are many counts of this clonotype. The chain links TRBV7-2 to TRBJ2-7; 8 positions match TRBD1. J was trimmed by 4 bases and V by 2 bases; bases with no gene match: 10. Germline-derived CDR1 and CDR2 are SGHTA and FQGNSA. The CDR3 totals 16 residues. The CDR3, as DNA: TGTGCCAGCAGCTTAATTGGAGGGACAGGACCATACGAGCAGTACTTC. Amino acid sequence: CASSLIGGTGPYEQYF.

This clonotype has just a few counts. At one of its ends the junction is not consistent with the germline gene, which may arise from a read error. The chain recombines TRBV9 with TRBJ2-2; D is perhaps TRBD1 (7 bases). The length of the CDR3 is 15 residues. Germline V gene lookup returns CDR1 SGDLS and CDR2 YYNGEE. CDR3 region: CASSPGTANTGGLFF. The CDR3 DNA follows: TGTGCCAGCAGCCCCGGGACAGCTAACACCGGGGGGCTGTTTTTT.

The chain uses TRBV7-9 and TRBJ1-5; possible D gene TRBD1, 5 bases. This CDR3 region has 17 residues. Deletions cut 6 bases from V and 0 bases from J, with 18 bases between. Germline V CDR1 and CDR2: SEHNR, FQNEAQ (reference sequence). CDR3 nucleotide sequence: TGTGCCAGCAGTCCCTCGTCCTCGGACATTAGCAATCAGCCCCAGCATTTT. It translates to CASSPSSSDISNQPQHF.

This clonotype was observed many times. This chain connects TRBV11-1 to TRBJ2-7; D not resolved. Germline V CDR1 and CDR2: SGHAT, FQDESV (reference sequence). This CDR3 has 14 residues. Trimming took 0 bases from V and 4 from J, leaving 10 bases between them. CDR3 in amino acids: CASSLASDRYEQYF. In DNA form, the CDR3 reads TGTGCCAGCAGCTTAGCGTCGGACCGATACGAGCAGTACTTC.

Ten or more counts support this clonotype. V is TRBV28 and J is TRBJ2-1; tentatively, D is TRBD2 (6 bases). Germline CDR1 reads MDHEN; CDR2 reads SYDVKM. V dropped 1 base and J dropped 9 bases, with 19 bases sitting between them. This CDR3 has 16 residues. The CDR3 spells CASSLFGGASSGEQFF. In nucleotides, the CDR3 is TGTGCCAGCAGTTTATTCGGCGGGGCGAGCTCGGGTGAGCAGTTCTTC.

This clonotype was counted at least ten times. The V call is TRBV3-1, the J call TRBJ2-3, with 7 nucleotides matching TRBD1. Germline V gene lookup returns CDR1 LGHDT and CDR2 YNNKEL (reference sequence). The CDR3 is 14 amino acids. V shed 4 bases, J shed 6 bases, and the junction held 7 bases outside the gene matches. For the CDR3, the DNA is TGTGCCAGCAGCCTGCGGACAGGTGCGGATACGCAGTATTTT. Translation: CASSLRTGADTQYF.

The rearrangement joins TRBV10-3 to TRBJ2-2; 16 nucleotides match TRBD2. V shed 6 bases and J 3 bases; nucleotides not matched to a gene: 13. The V gene's germline CDR1 is ENHRY and CDR2 SYGVKD. The CDR3 runs to 20 residues. The CDR3: CAIRAGRGLAGGPYTGELFF. CDR3 nucleotide sequence: TGTGCCATCAGGGCCGGCAGGGGACTAGCGGGAGGGCCCTACACCGGGGAGCTGTTTTTT.

This clonotype was found many times. CDR3 amino acids: CASRWGPYGYTF. The DNA for the CDR3 is TGTGCCAGCAGATGGGGACCCTATGGCTACACCTTC. This chain connects TRBV12-3 or TRBV12-4 to TRBJ1-2; possibly TRBD1 for D (5 bases). The CDR3 totals 12 residues. Trimming took off 6 bases at V and 4 bases at J, with 9 bases between the two ends.

In this sample, this clonotype turned up many times. The rearrangement uses TRBV6-2 or TRBV6-3 and TRBJ2-5; 8 bases fit TRBD1. V gave up 2 bases and J gave up 8 bases; unmatched junction bases: 10. The CDR3 length is 15 residues. Germline loops: CDR1 MNHEY, CDR2 SVGEGT. The CDR3 sequence: CASSYAQGVPGTQYF. Here the CDR3 DNA reads TGTGCCAGCAGTTACGCACAGGGGGTTCCGGGAACCCAGTACTTC.